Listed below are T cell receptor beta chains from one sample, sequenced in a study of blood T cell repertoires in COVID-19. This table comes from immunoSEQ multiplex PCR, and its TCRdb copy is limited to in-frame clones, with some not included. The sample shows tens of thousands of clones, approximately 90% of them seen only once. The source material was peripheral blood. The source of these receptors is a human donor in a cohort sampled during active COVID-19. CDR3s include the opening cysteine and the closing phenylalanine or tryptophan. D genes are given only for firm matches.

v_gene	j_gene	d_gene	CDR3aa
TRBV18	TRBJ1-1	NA	CASSLGTAMNTEAFF
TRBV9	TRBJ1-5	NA	CASSPRGRTWNQPQHF
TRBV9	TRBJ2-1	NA	CASSVDSGGAYNEQFF
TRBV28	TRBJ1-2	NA	CASSSQQGNYGYTF
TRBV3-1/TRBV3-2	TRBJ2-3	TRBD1	CASSQEGTVRSSTDTQYF
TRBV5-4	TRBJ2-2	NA	CASSQGTDNTGELFF
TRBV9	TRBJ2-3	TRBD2	CASSTGLAGNTDTQYF
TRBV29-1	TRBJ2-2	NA	CSGGQKSDTGELFF
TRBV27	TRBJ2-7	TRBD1	CASRNPGQGRDEQYF
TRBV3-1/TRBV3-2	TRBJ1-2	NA	CASSQDSGGYTF
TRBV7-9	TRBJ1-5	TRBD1	CASSLGQGVQPQHF
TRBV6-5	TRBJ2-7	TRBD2	CASSPSGMTYEQYF
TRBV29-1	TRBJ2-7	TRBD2	CSASPGLAGGRYEQYF
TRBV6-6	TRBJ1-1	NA	CASSFGINTEAFF
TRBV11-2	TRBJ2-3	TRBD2	CASSLGLADTQYF
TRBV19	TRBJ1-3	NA	CASRITGSGNTIYF
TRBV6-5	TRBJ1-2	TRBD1	CASRLQGARGYTF
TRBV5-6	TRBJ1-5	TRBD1	CASSLGDRAGNQPQHF
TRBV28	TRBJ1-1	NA	CALRGNTEAFF
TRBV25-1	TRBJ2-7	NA	CASSDSFLAEQYF
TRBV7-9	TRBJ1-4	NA	CASSLGISSEKLFF
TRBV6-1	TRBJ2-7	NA	CASSEEEIRRGTYEQYF
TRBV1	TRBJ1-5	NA	CTSSLPRKGSNQPQHF
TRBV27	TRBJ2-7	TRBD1	CASRSTGQGSYEQYF
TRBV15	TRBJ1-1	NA	CATRRQGLNTEAFF
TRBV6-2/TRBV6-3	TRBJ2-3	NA	CASSRRTGTSGLLSTDTQYF
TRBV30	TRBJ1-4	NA	CAWSWRGNEKLFF
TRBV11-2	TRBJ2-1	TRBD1	CASSPRQGLGYNEQFF
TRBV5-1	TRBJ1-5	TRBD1	CASSLGTGLEQPQHF
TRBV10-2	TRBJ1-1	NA	CASSELGGPEAFF
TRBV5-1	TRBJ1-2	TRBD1	CASSLGDSSFYGYTF
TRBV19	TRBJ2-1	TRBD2	CASSTLGTSGRSSEQFF
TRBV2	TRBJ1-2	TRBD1	CASSKGDRENKEANYGYTF
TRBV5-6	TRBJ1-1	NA	CASSKDWNTEAFF
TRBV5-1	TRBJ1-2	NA	CASSLELSVDGYTF
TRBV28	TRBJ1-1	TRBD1	CASIPRQGWNTEAFF
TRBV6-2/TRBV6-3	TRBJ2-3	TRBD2	CASSPAGGTQYF
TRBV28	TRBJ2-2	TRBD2	CASSSPAGGNTGELFF
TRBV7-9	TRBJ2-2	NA	CASSLSGTHGELFF
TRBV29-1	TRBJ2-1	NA	CRREGVSIICYEQFF
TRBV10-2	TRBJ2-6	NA	CASSDRTPSGANVLTF